These T cell receptor beta chains were read from a single sample in a study of radiotherapy plus CTLA-4 blockade in lung cancer. TCRdb's copy holds only in-frame clones and misses some; the assay was immunoSEQ multiplex PCR. Among about 31,000 clones listed, over 60% were seen once. Sequencing was performed on peripheral blood, taken from a patient treated with radiotherapy plus ipilimumab. The receptors shown here come from a human donor with non-small cell lung cancer whose response to radiotherapy plus ipilimumab could not be evaluated. CDR3s include the opening cysteine and the closing phenylalanine or tryptophan. D genes are given only for firm matches. Some rows have no size entry. The others give once, few or many, or a class for an expanded clone.

j_call d_call v_call cdr3_length clone_size cdr3_aa cdr3_nt
TRBJ2-3 TRBD1 TRBV7-9 16 NA CASSAATGGDTDTQYF TGTGCCAGCAGCGCTGCCACAGGGGGCGACACAGATACGCAGTATTTT
TRBJ1-2 TRBD1 TRBV30 14 once CAWSQQGRFYGYTF TGTGCCTGGAGCCAACAGGGGCGGTTTTATGGCTACACCTTC
TRBJ2-7 TRBD2 TRBV5-1 14 NA CASSQQRGSYEQYF TGCGCCAGCAGCCAACAGCGGGGATCTTACGAGCAGTACTTC
TRBJ2-5 NA TRBV6-6 15 few CASSQTVRYQETQYF TGTGCCAGCTCTCAAACAGTGCGCTACCAAGAGACCCAGTACTTC
TRBJ1-2 TRBD1 TRBV7-2 16 NA CASSPRPGQGDYGYTF TGTGCCAGCAGCCCCAGGCCCGGACAGGGGGACTATGGCTACACCTTC
TRBJ1-2 TRBD1 TRBV2 15 NA CAGGQGAGSVYGYTF TGTGCCGGGGGACAGGGGGCCGGCTCGGTCTATGGCTACACCTTC
TRBJ2-1 TRBD1 TRBV28 15 NA CASSRTGSSYNEQFF TGTGCCAGCAGTAGGACAGGGAGCTCCTACAATGAGCAGTTCTTC
TRBJ2-7 TRBD1 TRBV6-5 14 NA CASSGRQGTYEQYF TGTGCCAGCAGTGGTCGACAGGGAACCTACGAGCAGTACTTC
TRBJ2-1 NA TRBV12-1 19 NA CASSNTGTSGGNKYNEQFF TGTGCCAGCAGCAACACAGGGACTAGCGGGGGTAACAAATACAATGAGCAGTTCTTC
TRBJ1-1 TRBD1 TRBV5-1 16 NA CASSFSPDRGNTEAFF TGCGCCAGCAGCTTTTCCCCGGACAGGGGGAATACTGAAGCTTTCTTT
TRBJ2-1 TRBD2 TRBV4-2 15 few CASNLGGAGGHEQFF TGTGCCAGCAATTTGGGGGGAGCGGGGGGCCATGAGCAGTTCTTC
TRBJ2-5 TRBD2 TRBV5-1 14 few CASSLEAGGETQYF TGCGCCAGCAGCTTGGAGGCGGGGGGGGAGACCCAGTACTTC
TRBJ2-3 TRBD2 TRBV6-5 14 NA CASRRLAPTDTQYF TGTGCCAGCAGACGACTAGCCCCCACAGATACGCAGTATTTT
TRBJ2-7 TRBD2 TRBV6-5 14 NA CASSMWGGSYEQYF TGTGCCAGCAGTATGTGGGGAGGGTCCTACGAGCAGTACTTC
TRBJ2-3 NA TRBV5-1 18 NA CASSLVGRATVGADTQYF TGCGCCAGCAGCTTGGTAGGCAGAGCAACGGTGGGAGCAGATACGCAGTATTTT
TRBJ2-7 NA TRBV19 16 medium-sized CASSPTWGQTSYEQYF TGTGCCAGTAGCCCTACATGGGGACAAACCTCCTACGAGCAGTACTTC
TRBJ1-1 NA TRBV7-9 12 few CASSLGATEAFF TGTGCCAGCAGCTTAGGCGCCACTGAAGCTTTCTTT
TRBJ1-1 NA TRBV5-1 15 NA CASSFGAQGNTEAFF TGCGCCAGCAGCTTTGGGGCGCAAGGGAACACTGAAGCTTTCTTT
TRBJ1-1 NA TRBV6-4 17 few CASSATHQGLVNTEAFF TGTGCCAGCAGTGCGACACATCAGGGGCTGGTGAACACTGAAGCTTTCTTT
TRBJ2-5 TRBD2 TRBV28 16 NA CASSSGTSGSQETQYF TGTGCCAGCAGCTCTGGGACTAGCGGGAGTCAAGAGACCCAGTACTTC
TRBJ1-1 NA TRBV6-5 14 NA CASSYRGGSAEAFF TGTGCCAGCAGTTACAGGGGGGGCAGCGCTGAAGCTTTCTTT
TRBJ1-3 NA TRBV5-8 15 NA CASSFQVTGGNTIYF TGTGCCAGCAGCTTTCAGGTTACCGGTGGAAACACCATATATTTT
TRBJ2-1 TRBD2 TRBV11-2 15 once CASSPRTSGYNEQFF TGTGCCAGCAGCCCACGGACTAGCGGTTACAATGAGCAGTTCTTC
TRBJ1-2 NA TRBV5-4 14 NA CASSLAQRNYGYTF TGTGCCAGCAGCTTGGCACAGAGAAACTATGGCTACACCTTC
TRBJ2-1 TRBD1 TRBV7-7 15 once CASSLQTGGLSEQFF TGTGCCAGCAGCTTACAAACAGGGGGCTTGAGTGAGCAGTTCTTC
TRBJ1-2 TRBD1 TRBV6-1 14 medium-sized CASSEGTGLYGYTF TGTGCCAGCAGTGAAGGGACAGGGCTCTATGGCTACACCTTC
TRBJ1-3 NA TRBV29-1 14 NA CSATSGSSGNTIYF TGCAGCGCCACGAGCGGGAGCTCTGGAAACACCATATATTTT
TRBJ1-6 TRBD1 TRBV5-4 15 NA CASSLERTGDSPLHF TGTGCCAGCAGCTTGGAACGGACAGGGGATTCACCCCTCCACTTT
TRBJ1-2 TRBD1 TRBV25-1 17 NA CASSEWTGGASNYGYTF TGTGCCAGCAGTGAATGGACAGGGGGCGCGTCTAACTATGGCTACACCTTC
TRBJ1-1 TRBD1 TRBV7-8 16 NA CASSPRTGPADTEAFF TGTGCCAGCAGCCCACGGACAGGGCCAGCGGACACTGAAGCTTTCTTT
TRBJ1-5 NA TRBV4-3 14 NA CASSQTGVNQPQHF TGCGCCAGCAGCCAAACCGGGGTTAATCAGCCCCAGCATTTT
TRBJ1-5 NA TRBV4-1 18 NA CASSQGRQGTYSNQPQHF TGCGCCAGCAGCCAAGGCAGGCAGGGTACTTACAGCAATCAGCCCCAGCATTTT
TRBJ1-2 NA TRBV19 13 NA CASSIYGTYGYTF TGTGCCAGTAGTATATATGGGACATATGGCTACACCTTC
TRBJ2-5 NA TRBV2 11 NA CASTPSETQYF TGTGCCAGCACCCCTAGCGAGACCCAGTACTTC
TRBJ2-2 NA TRBV6-5 16 NA CASSYWAYANTGELFF TGTGCCAGCAGTTATTGGGCGTACGCGAACACCGGGGAGCTGTTTTTT
TRBJ2-2 TRBD1 TRBV11-2 15 NA CASSSGQGRTGELFF TGTGCCAGCAGCTCAGGACAGGGGAGGACCGGGGAGCTGTTTTTT
TRBJ2-1 NA TRBV5-4 12 NA CASSLWRNEQFF TGTGCCAGCAGCTTGTGGCGGAATGAGCAGTTCTTC
TRBJ1-3 NA TRBV6-1 13 NA CASGAPSGNTIYF TGTGCCAGCGGGGCACCCTCTGGAAACACCATATATTTT
TRBJ2-1 TRBD2 TRBV7-9 15 NA CASSQRTSGYNEQFF TGTGCCAGCAGCCAGAGGACTAGCGGGTACAATGAGCAGTTCTTC
TRBJ2-2 NA TRBV7-6 13 NA CASSPRGAGELFF TGTGCCAGCAGCCCACGGGGTGCCGGGGAGCTGTTTTTT
TRBJ2-3 TRBD2 TRBV19 18 few CASSSRLAGGTSTDTQYF TGTGCCAGTAGTTCGCGACTAGCGGGAGGCACGAGCACAGATACGCAGTATTTT
TRBJ2-2 TRBD2 TRBV27 17 NA CASRRTIAGADTGELFF TGTGCCAGCAGAAGGACTATAGCGGGAGCGGACACCGGGGAGCTGTTTTTT
TRBJ2-1 TRBD2 TRBV9 17 NA CASSVGIGTSGYNEQFF TGTGCCAGCAGCGTAGGGATCGGGACTAGCGGCTACAATGAGCAGTTCTTC
TRBJ2-1 TRBD1 TRBV5-6 18 NA CASSWMLVGGGLRDEQFF TGTGCCAGCAGCTGGATGTTGGTAGGGGGCGGTCTGAGGGATGAGCAGTTCTTC
TRBJ1-3 NA TRBV5-1 15 NA CASSRDTGAGNTIYF TGCGCCAGCAGCCGAGACACAGGAGCTGGAAACACCATATATTTT
TRBJ1-5 TRBD1 TRBV4-3 15 NA CASSHGQGPNQPQHF TGCGCCAGCAGCCACGGACAGGGCCCCAATCAGCCCCAGCATTTT
TRBJ2-1 TRBD1 TRBV4-3 16 NA CASSQGTGQGSDEQFF TGCGCCAGCAGCCAAGGAACGGGACAGGGGTCCGATGAGCAGTTCTTC
TRBJ2-7 NA TRBV4-2 12 NA CASSLVRGLEYF TGTGCCAGCAGCTTGGTCAGGGGCCTTGAGTACTTC
TRBJ1-2 NA TRBV6-1 15 NA CASSEYPQGGYGYTF TGTGCCAGCAGTGAATATCCCCAGGGAGGCTATGGCTACACCTTC
TRBJ2-3 NA TRBV5-4 13 NA CASSLVGGNTQYF TGTGCCAGCAGCTTGGTAGGGGGAAATACGCAGTATTTT
TRBJ2-7 TRBD2 TRBV5-6 13 NA CASSSPPLAAQYF TGTGCCAGCAGCTCCCCCCCACTAGCGGCCCAGTACTTC
TRBJ2-7 TRBD1 TRBV25-1 15 NA CASSAPGQVLGEQYF TGTGCCAGCAGTGCCCCGGGACAGGTCCTTGGCGAGCAGTACTTC
TRBJ2-3 TRBD1 TRBV7-7 14 NA CVSSADRGSDTQYF TGTGTCAGCAGTGCTGACAGGGGGTCAGATACGCAGTATTTT
TRBJ1-3 NA TRBV7-9 19 NA CASSLLPWGRAISGNTIYF TGTGCCAGCAGCTTATTGCCTTGGGGCCGCGCTATCTCTGGAAACACCATATATTTT